Listed below are T cell receptor beta chains from one sample, sequenced in a study of vaccination and CD4 T cells after COVID-19. TCRdb re-derived calls from the PCR reads in MiXCR, one entry per CDR3 protein. The sample records tens of thousands of distinct CDR3 sequences, around 42% being singletons. These TCRs are of unknown antigen specificity. This sample comprised CD4+ T cells from blood, cultured in vitro, obtained before SARS-CoV-2 vaccination. The source is a human donor who received a COVID-19 vaccine. Both conserved end residues are part of each CDR3. Each record gives: D gene, clone size, J gene, V gene, CDR3 protein, CDR3 DNA. D genes are given only for firm matches. Some rows have no size entry. The others give once, few or many, or a class for an expanded clone.

- | few | TRBJ1-5 | TRBV7-2 | CASSLGVQVDGQPQHF | TGTGCCAGCAGCTTAGGGGTACAGGTCGACGGTCAGCCCCAGCATTTT
TRBD1 | - | TRBJ1-2 | TRBV5-1 | CASSLVRDRGAGYTF | TGCGCCAGCAGCTTGGTTCGGGACAGGGGTGCGGGCTACACCTTC
- | - | TRBJ1-1 | TRBV18 | CASSPSTVGNTEAFF | TGTGCCAGCTCACCATCTACGGTTGGGAACACTGAAGCTTTCTTT
TRBD2 | - | TRBJ2-3 | TRBV7-9 | CASSSGLAGGLDTQYF | TGTGCCAGCAGCTCGGGACTAGCGGGGGGGCTGGATACGCAGTATTTT
TRBD2 | few | TRBJ2-1 | TRBV6-1 | CASTPGTSAFNEQFF | TGTGCCAGCACTCCCGGGACTAGCGCCTTCAATGAGCAGTTCTTC
- | few | TRBJ1-2 | TRBV5-5 | CASSLEGLGHLGNGYTF | TGTGCCAGCAGCTTGGAGGGGCTGGGCCACTTAGGAAATGGCTACACCTTC
TRBD2 | few | TRBJ2-5 | TRBV6-1 | CASTHEGSSGGVETQYF | TGTGCCAGCACCCACGAGGGATCTAGCGGGGGGGTAGAGACCCAGTACTTC
- | - | TRBJ1-5 | TRBV30 | CAWSFGFGDQPQHF | TGTGCCTGGAGTTTTGGCTTTGGGGATCAGCCCCAGCATTTT
- | - | TRBJ2-7 | TRBV12-3/TRBV12-4 | CASSHRGEQYF | TGTGCCAGCAGCCACCGGGGTGAGCAGTACTTC
- | few | TRBJ2-3 | TRBV20-1 | CSASLPGTDTQYF | TGCAGTGCTAGCTTGCCAGGCACAGATACGCAGTATTTT
TRBD1 | - | TRBJ1-2 | TRBV6-1 | CASSLVQGVIGGYTF | TGTGCCAGCAGTCTGGTACAGGGGGTGATAGGTGGCTACACCTTC
TRBD2 | - | TRBJ2-3 | TRBV4-2 | CASSLSITSGGATDTQYF | TGTGCCAGCAGCCTCTCAATTACGAGCGGGGGGGCGACGGATACGCAGTATTTT
- | - | TRBJ1-1 | TRBV10-2 | CASSEGRSGTEAFF | TGCGCCAGCAGTGAAGGCAGGTCGGGGACTGAAGCTTTCTTT
TRBD2 | - | TRBJ2-3 | TRBV7-6 | CASSFSGGGGTDTQYF | TGTGCCAGCAGCTTCTCCGGGGGAGGGGGCACAGATACGCAGTATTTT
TRBD2 | - | TRBJ2-5 | TRBV7-9 | CASSRGLAGGPAQETQYF | TGTGCCAGCAGCCGAGGACTAGCGGGGGGGCCGGCCCAAGAGACCCAGTACTTC
TRBD1 | - | TRBJ2-7 | TRBV27 | CASSFADRGYEQYF | TGTGCCAGCAGTTTCGCGGACAGGGGGTACGAGCAGTACTTC
TRBD1 | - | TRBJ1-2 | TRBV20-1 | CSARDPGTANYGYTF | TGCAGTGCTAGAGACCCCGGGACAGCTAACTATGGCTACACCTTC
TRBD1 | - | TRBJ2-2 | TRBV5-1 | CASSPGQGAGGELFF | TGCGCCAGCAGCCCGGGACAGGGGGCAGGCGGGGAGCTGTTTTTT
- | few | TRBJ1-2 | TRBV6-1 | CASSLHGTSGYTF | TGTGCCAGCAGTCTACACGGGACTTCAGGCTACACCTTC
TRBD2 | - | TRBJ2-7 | TRBV6-1 | CASSEAGTSGISYEQYF | TGTGCCAGCAGTGAAGCGGGGACTAGCGGTATATCCTACGAGCAGTACTTC
TRBD1 | - | TRBJ2-4 | TRBV7-8 | CASSLGGYRRGPAKNIQYF | TGTGCCAGCAGCTTAGGGGGATATCGAAGGGGGCCAGCCAAAAACATTCAGTACTTC
TRBD1 | - | TRBJ1-6 | TRBV20-1 | CSVTGGGGGSPLHF | TGCAGTGTCACTGGGGGAGGGGGCGGTTCACCCCTCCACTTT
- | - | TRBJ2-1 | TRBV20-1 | CSARVGSNEQFF | TGCAGTGCTAGAGTGGGAAGTAATGAGCAGTTCTTC
TRBD2 | - | TRBJ2-3 | TRBV11-3 | CASSLGAGGRGDTQYF | TGTGCCAGCAGCTTAGGAGCGGGGGGTCGTGGAGATACGCAGTATTTT
- | - | TRBJ1-2 | TRBV6-5 | CASSYSRRDYGYTF | TGTGCCAGCAGTTACTCTCGTCGGGATTATGGCTACACCTTC
- | - | TRBJ2-4 | TRBV7-2 | CASSPKTWIAKNIQYF | TGTGCCAGCAGCCCTAAGACTTGGATAGCCAAAAACATTCAGTACTTC
TRBD1 | few | TRBJ1-1 | TRBV18 | CASSPRTGSMNTEAFF | TGTGCCAGCTCACCCCGGACAGGGAGCATGAACACTGAAGCTTTCTTT
- | few | TRBJ1-5 | TRBV19 | CASMRSYYSNQPQHF | TGTGCCAGTATGCGTAGCTATTATAGCAATCAGCCCCAGCATTTT
- | few | TRBJ1-1 | TRBV19 | CASIMGGRVSMNTEAFF | TGTGCCAGTATCATGGGGGGGCGCGTCAGCATGAACACTGAAGCTTTCTTT
- | - | TRBJ2-5 | TRBV5-1 | CASSLVGSQETQYF | TGCGCCAGCAGCTTGGTGGGGAGCCAAGAGACCCAGTACTTC
TRBD2 | - | TRBJ2-5 | TRBV9 | CASSVGVSGVETQYF | TGTGCCAGCAGCGTAGGGGTTAGCGGGGTAGAGACCCAGTACTTC
- | - | TRBJ1-3 | TRBV4-2 | CASSPEVYFSGNTIYF | TGTGCCAGCTCCCCCGAAGTATACTTCTCTGGAAACACCATATATTTT
TRBD1 | once | TRBJ2-1 | TRBV18 | CASSTGQAGNEQFF | TGTGCCAGCTCAACGGGACAGGCTGGGAATGAGCAGTTCTTC
- | - | TRBJ2-1 | TRBV5-5 | CASSLIGGRISSYNEQFF | TGTGCCAGCAGCTTGATCGGGGGACGAATTAGCTCCTACAATGAGCAGTTCTTC
- | - | TRBJ2-2 | TRBV7-2 | CASRSPNGELFF | TGTGCCAGCAGGTCCCCTAATGGGGAGCTGTTTTTT
- | - | TRBJ2-3 | TRBV5-1 | CASSLSGLDTDTQYF | TGCGCCAGCAGCTTGTCCGGGTTAGACACAGATACGCAGTATTTT
- | few | TRBJ2-3 | TRBV6-1 | CASSVRAHTDTQYF | TGTGCCAGCAGTGTAAGGGCCCACACAGATACGCAGTATTTT